This TCR beta chain was observed in a study of shared clonotypes between healthy human individuals. Broader study findings: Relative to their counterparts shared across all four donors, non-shared clonotypes exhibited diminished generation probabilities.

For this clone: The antigen is unknown.

Germline CDR1 PRHDT, CDR2 FYEKMQ (reference sequence). CDR3 length: 14 amino acids. J lost 6 bases, V lost 1 base, and 4 bases had no gene match. Each PCR replicate from the sorted subsets contained roughly 210 ng DNA, which is about 31,000 T cell genomes. Clones were read by immunoSEQ multiplex PCR, and TCRdb kept only the in-frame ones, dropping some. This table has about 2.4 million clones, approximately 90% appearing once. Source material: naive CD4+ T cells sorted from blood. Subset defined: CD45RA+ positively selected. The chain recombines TRBV13 with TRBJ2-3, with 7 bases aligning to TRBD2. This TCR came from a man between 18 and 29 years old in good health. The chain's CDR3 is CASSLVISGDTQYF. The CDR3 region has the DNA TGTGCCAGCAGCTTAGTCATTAGCGGGGATACGCAGTATTTT.